This T cell receptor (beta chain) originates from a study of cytomegalovirus exposure and HLA in healthy donors. As for the donors, each was a healthy bone marrow donor. Although they were nominally healthy when sampled, donors likely had unrecorded immune exposures. The primer mix had 60 Vbeta and 13 Jbeta primers. Sequenced by immunoSEQ multiplex PCR; TCRdb stores in-frame clones only, minus some. The sample records about 97,000 clones, roughly 60% being singletons. Regarding this clone: Its antigen remains unidentified.

The CDR3 extends over 13 amino acids. Germline lookup yields CDR1 SNHLY and CDR2 FYNNEI. The ends were cut back, 6 bases at V and 7 bases at J, with 14 bases in the middle. Overall study findings and caveats: Later on, an analysis showed TCR association rates differing by HLA locus, with DRB1 the most and HLA-C the fewest.

The sequencing sample was made of PBMCs. The V call is TRBV2, the J call TRBJ2-3, with a tentative D call TRBD2 (6 bases). This clonotype originated in a human donor in good health. The CDR3 region has the DNA TGTGCCAGCAGCGGGAGAGTCACGAATACGCAGTATTTT. This sequence encodes CASSGRVTNTQYF.